What follows are 26 T cell receptor beta chains derived from one specimen sequenced in a study of blood T cell repertoires in COVID-19. Repertoires were generated with immunoSEQ multiplex PCR, while TCRdb's copy carries only in-frame clones and drops some. The data show 200,000 to 250,000 clones, roughly 89% seen once. Sequencing input: peripheral blood. The receptors here all came from a man aged 60 to 69 who had recovered from COVID-19.

The rearrangement joins TRBV5-1 to TRBJ2-6; maybe TRBD2 (5 bases). Looked up from germline, CDR1 is SGHRS and CDR2 is YFSETQ. V shed 1 base and J shed 1 base, with 15 bases lying between them. This CDR3 is built from 18 residues. The chain's CDR3 is CASSLSPGKSSGANVLTF. The DNA for the CDR3 is TGCGCCAGCAGCTTGTCGCCGGGAAAAAGTTCTGGGGCCAACGTCCTGACTTTC. Using reference TRBV5-1 and TRBJ2-6 for the parts outside the CDR3, the full variable domain is KAGVTQTPRYLIKTRGQQVTLSCSPISGHRSVSWYQQTPGQGLQFLFEYFSETQRNKGNFPGRFSGRQFSNSRSEMNVSTLELGDSALYLCASSLSPGKSSGANVLTFGAGSRLTVL.

V usage is TRBV30 and J usage is TRBJ2-4, with TRBD1 matching 8 bases. Germline V lookup: CDR1 GTSNPN, CDR2 SVGIG (reference sequence). V lost 1 base, J lost 16 bases, and 6 bases stayed unmatched. CDR3 length: 11 amino acids. The CDR3 here is CAWSDRGNVYF. For the CDR3, the DNA is TGTGCCTGGAGTGACAGGGGGAATGTATACTTC.

This clone came up once. V is TRBV5-1 and J is TRBJ2-7; D perhaps matches TRBD1 (6 bases). From germline, CDR1 is SGHRS and CDR2 YFSETQ. V was shortened by 6 bases and J by 0 bases, with 10 bases between the two germline ends. CDR3 size: 13 residues. CDR3 in DNA: TGCGCCAGCACCACGACAGGCTCCTACGAGCAGTACTTC. Translated: CASTTTGSYEQYF.

This chain joins TRBV19 and TRBJ2-5, with 15 nucleotides matching TRBD2. Germline CDR1 and CDR2: LNHDA and SQIVND (reference sequence). The CDR3 is 17 amino acids. Trimming took 5 bases from V and 5 from J; bases not matched to a gene: 9. DNA for the CDR3: TGTGCCAGTAGTGTCCGGACTAGCGGGGGGGCAATGGAGACCCAGTACTTC. Translation gives CASSVRTSGGAMETQYF.

The chain recombines TRBV24-1 with TRBJ2-7, with D possibly matching TRBD1 (5 bases). The V gene lost 3 bases and the J gene lost 5 bases, with 16 bases spanning the gap. The V gene's germline CDR1 is KGHDR and CDR2 SFDVKD. CDR3 length: 15 residues. The CDR3 sequence: CATSDTGQGSHEQYF. The CDR3 nucleotides are TGTGCCACCAGTGATACCGGGCAGGGAAGCCACGAGCAGTACTTC.

The J gene is TRBJ1-3, the V gene TRBV27; 11 nucleotides match TRBD1. This CDR3 has 17 residues. The V gene's germline CDR1 is MNHEY and CDR2 SMNVEV (reference sequence). V lost 5 bases, J lost 7 bases, and 13 bases stayed unmatched. As DNA, the CDR3 is TGTGCCAGCAGTAGTCCGACCGGGACAGGGGGTGGGAACACCATATATTTT. Translating it yields CASSSPTGTGGGNTIYF.

This chain connects TRBV14 to TRBJ1-4; 8 positions agree with TRBD1. Looked up from germline, CDR1 is SGHDN and CDR2 is FVKESK. The CDR3 totals 15 residues. With 1 base clipped from V and 7 bases from J, the junction kept 5 bases outside the gene matches. The CDR3, as DNA: TGTGCCAGCAGCCAAGTCGGCAGGGGGCTTGAAAAACTGTTTTTT. Protein: CASSQVGRGLEKLFF.

This chain joins TRBV9 and TRBJ2-5; D gene unclear. The CDR3 is 14 amino acids. V was clipped by 3 bases and J by 5 bases, with 14 bases between them. CDR1 and CDR2 from the germline V gene are SGDLS and YYNGEE. CDR3 residues: CASSGVSSWETQYF. CDR3 nucleotides: TGTGCCAGCAGCGGAGTGAGTAGCTGGGAGACCCAGTACTTC.

Here the CDR3 DNA reads TGTGCCAGCAGCTCCGGGAGCGGGGGGGCATCAGATACGCAGTATTTT. Its translation: CASSSGSGGASDTQYF. The rearrangement joins TRBV11-3 to TRBJ2-3; 10 bases fit TRBD2. Trimming removed 4 bases from V and 4 bases from J; junction bases left unmatched: 8. The CDR3 has 16 amino acids. Germline CDR1 SGHNT, CDR2 YENEEA.

This sequence joins TRBV5-4 and TRBJ2-5, with 12 bases lining up with TRBD2. The CDR3 loop spans 15 amino acids. CDR1 and CDR2 (germline): SGHNT, YYREEE (reference sequence). The V gene end was trimmed by 4 bases and the J gene end by 5 bases; junction bases not matched to a gene: 6. CDR3 DNA sequence: TGTGCCAGCAGCCTGACTAGCGGGGGTTGGGAGACCCAGTACTTC. It translates to CASSLTSGGWETQYF.

V gene TRBV3-1 (or the pseudogene TRBV3-2) combines with J gene TRBJ1-2; the match to TRBD1 covers 7 bases. This CDR3 has 15 amino acids. V shed 1 base and J 4 bases; nucleotides not matched to a gene: 6. Per germline, CDR1 LGHDT and CDR2 YNNKEL (reference sequence). CDR3 in DNA: TGTGCCAGCAGCCAAGTAGGGACAGCGAGCTATGGCTACACCTTC. Translation: CASSQVGTASYGYTF.

This clone has just one count. V is TRBV7-9 and J is TRBJ2-5, with 11 bases aligning to TRBD1. CDR1 and CDR2 (germline): SEHNR, FQNEAQ (reference sequence). CDR3 size: 15 residues. With V trimmed by 5 bases and J by 4 bases, 6 bases remained unmatched. CDR3 protein: CASSPTGTGGETQYF. Written as DNA, the CDR3 is TGTGCCAGCAGCCCAACCGGGACAGGGGGAGAGACCCAGTACTTC.

The chain employs TRBV29-1 and TRBJ1-1; D not certain. Looked up from germline, CDR1 is SQVTM and CDR2 is ANQGSEA. Trimming left V 7 bases short and J 5 bases short, with 14 bases between. The CDR3 consists of 12 residues. CDR3 nucleotides: TGCAGCGCGGATCCGGGAGGGACTGAAGCTTTCTTT. Translation gives CSADPGGTEAFF.

This chain links TRBV14 with TRBJ2-5; D may be TRBD1 (6 bases). With 3 bases removed from V and 5 bases from J, the gap between germline ends came to 13 bases. The V gene's germline CDR1 is SGHDN and CDR2 FVKESK. The CDR3 extends over 14 amino acids. CDR3 in amino acids: CASSHTGRRETQYF. CDR3 sequence (DNA): TGTGCCAGCAGCCATACAGGGCGTCGGGAGACCCAGTACTTC.

In DNA form, the CDR3 reads TGCGCCAGCAGACAGGGAGAAGGGGGCTACACCTTC. Protein sequence: CASRQGEGGYTF. The rearrangement uses TRBV5-1 and TRBJ1-2, with a possible D match to TRBD1 (6 bases). The CDR3 runs 12 residues. Looked up from germline, CDR1 is SGHRS and CDR2 is YFSETQ. V was pared by 5 bases and J by 8 bases, with 13 bases between.

This chain uses TRBV5-1 with TRBJ2-7; no reliable D call. CDR3 length: 12 amino acids. Per germline, CDR1 SGHRS and CDR2 YFSETQ. Trimming cost V 3 bases and J 5 bases, with 9 bases left between them. The chain's CDR3 is CASSSSVDEQYF. The CDR3 bases are TGCGCCAGCAGCTCCTCTGTCGACGAGCAGTACTTC.

The rearrangement uses TRBV11-3 and TRBJ2-3; D is ambiguous. CDR3 length: 12 residues. Germline V gene lookup returns CDR1 SGHNT and CDR2 YENEEA. V lost 6 bases to trimming and J lost 4 bases, with 8 bases between them. The CDR3 is CASSRDADTQYF. CDR3 nucleotide sequence: TGTGCCAGCAGTCGAGATGCAGATACGCAGTATTTT.

This rearrangement joins TRBV7-9 to TRBJ2-3, with D perhaps matching TRBD2 (5 bases). Germline CDR1 SEHNR, CDR2 FQNEAQ (reference sequence). V dropped 8 bases and J dropped 1 base, with 13 bases sitting between them. The CDR3 loop spans 14 amino acids. The chain's CDR3 is CASDGRGGTDTQYF. In nucleotides, the CDR3 is TGTGCCAGCGATGGACGGGGAGGCACAGATACGCAGTATTTT.

This sequence joins TRBV28 and TRBJ1-4; D unresolved. The V end lost 6 bases, the J end lost 8 bases, and 16 bases lay between the germline ends. The CDR3 spans 14 residues. Per the germline V gene, CDR1 is MDHEN and CDR2 is SYDVKM. CDR3 amino acids: CASSTSDGIEKLFF. The CDR3 region has the DNA TGTGCCAGCAGCACATCGGACGGGATCGAAAAACTGTTTTTT.

V is TRBV5-1 and J is TRBJ2-7, with TRBD2 as a possible D gene (6 bases). CDR1 is SGHRS and CDR2 is YFSETQ in the germline V gene. V shed 4 bases and J shed 6 bases, with 23 bases lying between them. The length of the CDR3 is 16 residues. CDR3 loop: CASSESFRAGGGEQYF. DNA of the CDR3: TGCGCCAGCAGCGAATCATTCAGGGCTGGGGGAGGCGAGCAGTACTTC.

V and J are TRBV3-1 (or the pseudogene TRBV3-2) and TRBJ2-2; 7 nucleotides align to TRBD1. The CDR3 runs to 16 residues. CDR1 and CDR2 from the germline V gene are LGHDT and YNNKEL (reference sequence). Unmatched junction bases numbered 3, after V lost 2 bases and J lost 0 bases. This CDR3 is CASSQRTGSNTGELFF. CDR3 DNA: TGTGCCAGCAGCCAACGGACAGGCTCGAACACCGGGGAGCTGTTTTTT.

The chain is built from TRBV4-2 and TRBJ1-4; perhaps TRBD1 as D (5 bases). From germline, CDR1 is LGHNA and CDR2 YNFKEQ. The CDR3 is made up of 16 amino acids. V gave up 1 base and J gave up 12 bases, with 21 bases separating them. This chain's CDR3 is CASSQAGGTGALELFF. CDR3 bases: TGTGCCAGCAGCCAAGCGGGGGGAACCGGGGCTTTGGAACTGTTTTTT.

The rearrangement links TRBV7-2 to TRBJ2-7; TRBD1 matches 8 bases. This CDR3 spans 15 amino acids. V trimming: 1 base; J trimming: 4 bases; junction bases outside the gene matches: 6. The germline V gene has CDR1 SGHTA and CDR2 FQGNSA. CDR3 sequence: CASSLDRQGPYEQYF. The CDR3 coding sequence is TGTGCCAGCAGCTTAGACAGACAGGGGCCTTACGAGCAGTACTTC. Full variable domain (outside the CDR3, taken from reference TRBV7-2 and TRBJ2-7): GAGVSQSPSNKVTEKGKDVELRCDPISGHTALYWYRQSLGQGLEFLIYFQGNSAPDKSGLPSDRFSAERTGGSVSTLTIQRTQQEDSAVYLCASSLDRQGPYEQYFGPGTRLTVT.

The chain uses TRBV6-4 and TRBJ1-1, with a weak D call TRBD1 (5 bases). This CDR3 region has 13 residues. Trimming took off 4 bases at V and 1 base at J, with 7 bases between the two ends. CDR1 MRHNA and CDR2 SNTAGT come from the germline V gene. The DNA for the CDR3 is TGTGCCAGCAGTGCCCAGGGGAACACTGAAGCTTTCTTT. Its protein product is CASSAQGNTEAFF.

The chain carries TRBV5-5 and TRBJ2-7, with TRBD1 matching over 8 bases. Germline CDR1 is SGHKS and CDR2 is YYEKEE (reference sequence). This CDR3 region has 13 residues. J gave up 1 base and V 7 bases, and 4 bases lay outside the gene matches. In DNA form, the CDR3 reads TGTGCCAGCGGCCGACAGGGGTCCTACGAGCAGTACTTC. It yields the protein CASGRQGSYEQYF.

The chain is built from TRBV5-1 and TRBJ2-5, with D possibly matching TRBD1 (6 bases). V lost 4 bases and J 5 bases, leaving 18 bases between the germline ends. This CDR3 contains 15 residues. Germline loops: CDR1 SGHRS, CDR2 YFSETQ. CDR3 sequence reads: CASSGGSGPGETQYF. For the CDR3, the DNA is TGCGCCAGCAGCGGGGGCTCGGGGCCGGGGGAGACCCAGTACTTC.